What follows is one T cell receptor beta chain and its context. What it binds is not known. The treatment is: 10-day PBMC culture with coronavirus spike peptide pools or control peptides (ViraFEST assay). This entry comes from a study of vaccination and CD4 T cells after COVID-19. Study overall: Nasal swab PCR detected SARS-CoV-2 in convalescent patients, who comprised nine mild cases and one severe case. Six male and four female convalescents took part, two of them Hispanic. Samples after vaccination came a median approximately 73 days past dose two, ranging 14 to 241.

The Oncomine TCR Beta short-read assay sequenced DNA from cultured CD4+ T cells. Cultures of CD4+ T cells served as the source for extracting genomic DNA. Via MiXCR, TCRdb re-called the PCR reads, giving one row per CDR3 protein. The sample shows some 5,300 distinct CDR3 sequences, 35% to 45% of them seen only once. This TCR derives from a human donor who had recovered from COVID-19. Source material: CD4+ T cells from blood, cultured in vitro.

This CDR3 is CSARGSGTDTQYF. Written as DNA, the CDR3 is TGCAGTGCTAGGGGTAGCGGCACAGATACGCAGTATTTT. The genes are TRBV20-1 and TRBJ2-3, with D tentatively TRBD2 (5 bases). The CDR3 sequence is 13 residues long. V lost 3 bases and J lost 1, with 8 bases in between. Germline V lookup: CDR1 DFQATT, CDR2 SNEGSKA (reference sequence).